One and the same sample provided the 21 T cell receptor beta chains below, sequenced in a study of T cell responses to AZD1222 COVID-19 vaccine. Sequencing was performed with immunoSEQ multiplex PCR; in TCRdb, only in-frame clones are kept and a portion is missing. The profile covers under 150,000 clones, with roughly 92% appearing a single time and roughly 5.9% taken by the ten largest. The sample consisted of peripheral blood, taken on day 0 of AZD1222 vaccination. These receptors came from an adult in good health.

The chain is built from TRBV5-1 and TRBJ1-6; 7 positions match TRBD1. J was trimmed by 8 bases and V by 0 bases; bases with no gene match: 5. The CDR3 runs to 15 residues. Germline V gives CDR1 SGHRS, CDR2 YFSETQ. As DNA, the CDR3 is TGCGCCAGCAGCTTGGGACAGGGTGAGTATTCACCCCTCCACTTT. It encodes CASSLGQGEYSPLHF.

The J gene is TRBJ1-2, the V gene TRBV7-2, with D perhaps TRBD1 (5 bases). Trimming took off 2 bases at V and 5 bases at J, with 21 bases between the two ends. This CDR3 contains 17 residues. The germline gives CDR1 SGHTA, CDR2 FQGNSA. The CDR3 region has the DNA TGTGCCAGCAGCTTATCGATGGGGGAAGGGTTTTTGTATGGCTACACCTTC. As protein: CASSLSMGEGFLYGYTF.

The chain combines TRBV6-5 with TRBJ1-2; 8 nucleotides agree with TRBD1. The CDR3 runs to 14 residues. Trimming at V came to 6 bases and at J to 4 bases, leaving 7 bases not matched to a gene. The germline V gene has CDR1 MNHEY and CDR2 SVGAGI. CDR3 nucleotide sequence: TGTGCCAGCAGCGAGCCACAGGGGGTCTATGGCTACACCTTC. It codes for CASSEPQGVYGYTF.

The chain uses TRBV5-6 and TRBJ1-2; D unresolved. Trimming left V 1 base short and J 4 bases short, with 8 bases between. Germline CDR1 and CDR2: SGHDT and YYEEEE. The CDR3 is 13 residues long. The chain's CDR3 is CASSLLGSYGYTF. The CDR3 coding sequence is TGTGCCAGCAGCTTGCTCGGGTCCTATGGCTACACCTTC.

The J gene is TRBJ1-4, the V gene TRBV18; D ambiguous. Trimming left V 3 bases short and J 0 bases short, with 14 bases between. Germline V gives CDR1 KGHSH, CDR2 LQKENI. This CDR3 has 17 residues. The CDR3 region has the DNA TGTGCCAGCTCACCCGGGCGGCTTATTGCAACTAATGAAAAACTGTTTTTT. Residues: CASSPGRLIATNEKLFF.

The V and J genes are TRBV2 and TRBJ1-6; 9 nucleotides align to TRBD1. V shed 6 bases, J shed 5 bases, and the junction held 2 bases outside the gene matches. This CDR3 region has 14 residues. Germline V gives CDR1 SNHLY, CDR2 FYNNEI. CDR3: CASRWDRDNSPLHF. The CDR3 DNA reads TGTGCCAGCAGGTGGGACAGGGATAATTCACCCCTCCACTTT.

J is TRBJ1-4 and V is TRBV4-2; 10 positions agree with TRBD1. CDR1 and CDR2 (germline): LGHNA, YNFKEQ. The junction had 9 bases not matched to a gene; V was cut back by 1 base and J by 4 bases. This CDR3 is built from 18 residues. DNA of the CDR3: TGTGCCAGCAGCCAAGGGGGACAGGGGATGGGGATTAATGAAAAACTGTTTTTT. This sequence encodes CASSQGGQGMGINEKLFF.

This chain joins TRBV4-1 and TRBJ1-2, with D perhaps matching TRBD1 (5 bases). The germline CDR1 and CDR2 sequences are MGHRA and YSYEKL. V was shortened by 0 bases and J by 2 bases, with 13 bases between the two germline ends. The CDR3 consists of 16 residues. The CDR3 DNA follows: TGCGCCAGCAGCCAAGAACAGGCTACCAGCAACTATGGCTACACCTTC. It encodes CASSQEQATSNYGYTF.

CDR3 sequence reads: CASSLDFGTETQYF. DNA for the CDR3: TGTGCCAGCAGCTTAGATTTTGGGACAGAGACCCAGTACTTC. This chain links TRBV11-2 with TRBJ2-5, with D perhaps TRBD1 or TRBD2 (5 bases each). CDR3 length equals 14 residues. Trimming took off 0 bases at V and 4 bases at J, with 9 bases between the two ends. CDR1 SGHAT and CDR2 FQNNGV come from the germline V gene.

This clone was seen once. The rearrangement links TRBV5-4 to TRBJ2-3; no clear D gene. The CDR3 spans 14 residues. The V gene lost 3 bases and the J gene lost 5 bases, with 13 bases spanning the gap. From germline, CDR1 is SGHNT and CDR2 YYREEE (reference sequence). The CDR3 coding sequence is TGTGCCAGCAGCTCTTCGACGTTTGGAGATACGCAGTATTTT. Translated, it gives CASSSSTFGDTQYF. Supplemented by reference TRBV5-4 and TRBJ2-3, the full variable domain reads ETGVTQSPTHLIKTRGQQVTLRCSSQSGHNTVSWYQQALGQGPQFIFQYYREEENGRGNFPPRFSGLQFPNYSSELNVNALELDDSALYLCASSSSTFGDTQYFGPGTRLTVL.

This clone appeared a single time. This rearrangement joins TRBV11-2 to TRBJ2-5; weak D call: TRBD2 (5 bases). Trimming left V 1 base short and J 5 bases short, with 14 bases between. Looked up from germline, CDR1 is SGHAT and CDR2 is FQNNGV. CDR3 length equals 15 residues. CDR3 nucleotides: TGTGCCAGCAGCTTAGTAGGAGGCGAGTGGGAGACCCAGTACTTC. This gives the protein CASSLVGGEWETQYF. Drawing the rest from reference TRBV11-2 and TRBJ2-5, the complete variable domain is EAGVAQSPRYKIIEKRQSVAFWCNPISGHATLYWYQQILGQGPKLLIQFQNNGVVDDSQLPKDRFSAERLKGVDSTLKIQPAKLEDSAVYLCASSLVGGEWETQYFGPGTRLLVL.

The rearrangement links TRBV4-1 to TRBJ1-1; 7 bases agree with TRBD1. Germline values: CDR1 MGHRA, CDR2 YSYEKL. The V and J ends lost 4 bases and 4 bases, in that order; junction bases with no gene match: 6. The CDR3 contains 14 residues. CDR3 sequence reads: CASSLGTEITEAFF. CDR3 nucleotide sequence: TGCGCCAGCAGCCTCGGGACAGAGATCACTGAAGCTTTCTTT.

This clone was recorded once. V gene TRBV28 combines with J gene TRBJ2-7, with D perhaps assigned TRBD1 or TRBD2 (6 bases each). Germline V gives CDR1 MDHEN, CDR2 SYDVKM. The CDR3 covers 20 residues. V was trimmed by 5 bases and J by 2 bases, leaving 31 bases between them. The CDR3 nucleotides read TGTGCCAGCAGTCCAACGATCCTAAAGAAATTGGGTGGGGGGCCCTACGAGCAGTACTTC. Encoded protein: CASSPTILKKLGGGPYEQYF.

V gene TRBV6-5 combines with J gene TRBJ2-5, with D unclear. This CDR3 contains 13 residues. Per the germline V gene, CDR1 is MNHEY and CDR2 is SVGAGI. Trimming left V 8 bases short and J 7 bases short, with 17 bases between. CDR3 amino acids: CASESSGPRTQYF. DNA of the CDR3: TGTGCCAGCGAATCTTCGGGCCCAAGGACCCAGTACTTC.

The gene calls are TRBV9 and TRBJ2-3, with D perhaps assigned TRBD1 or TRBD2 (7 bases each). Germline V lookup: CDR1 SGDLS, CDR2 YYNGEE. This CDR3 spans 13 amino acids. The germline V and J ends were trimmed by 7 bases and 6 bases, with 15 bases remaining between them. The CDR3 coding sequence is TGTGCCAGCGCCCAGGGGGGGATCGATACGCAGTATTTT. Amino acid sequence: CASAQGGIDTQYF.

The chain employs TRBV30 and TRBJ2-7; D is perhaps TRBD2 (5 bases). Trimming took 3 bases from V and 5 from J, leaving 17 bases between them. CDR1 is GTSNPN and CDR2 is SVGIG in the germline V gene (reference sequence). The CDR3 is 14 amino acids. CDR3 DNA sequence: TGTGCCTGGAGCGCCCGGACGGGGTTCGACGAGCAGTACTTC. This translates into CAWSARTGFDEQYF.

V is TRBV2 and J is TRBJ2-3; D might be TRBD1 (5 bases). CDR3 length equals 17 residues. Germline assignment: CDR1 SNHLY and CDR2 FYNNEI. The V and J ends lost 5 bases and 0 bases respectively, with 18 bases between them. CDR3 residues: CASSYPITGTSTDTQYF. The CDR3 DNA is TGTGCCAGCAGTTATCCGATAACAGGAACTAGCACAGATACGCAGTATTTT. The variable domain in full, with the rest retrieved from reference TRBV2 and TRBJ2-3, is EPEVTQTPSHQVTQMGQEVILRCVPISNHLYFYWYRQILGQKVEFLVSFYNNEISEKSEIFDDQFSVERPDGSNFTLKIRSTKLEDSAMYFCASSYPITGTSTDTQYFGPGTRLTVL.

This rearrangement joins TRBV7-9 to TRBJ2-1; D tentatively fits TRBD1 or TRBD2 (6 bases each). Germline V gene lookup returns CDR1 SEHNR and CDR2 FQNEAQ (reference sequence). The germline V and J ends were trimmed by 7 bases and 6 bases, with 19 bases remaining between them. CDR3 length: 15 residues. The CDR3 nucleotides are TGTGCCAGCACCCAGGCGGGACAAGCCAGCAATGAGCAGTTCTTC. Its translation: CASTQAGQASNEQFF.

This clone was found once. This chain joins TRBV27 and TRBJ1-5, with unresolved D. With 4 bases removed from V and 4 bases from J, the gap between germline ends came to 17 bases. Germline CDR1 reads MNHEY; CDR2 reads SMNVEV (reference sequence). This CDR3 has 16 amino acids. CDR3 residues: CASSSPGEGRNQPQHF. In DNA, the CDR3 is TGTGCCAGCAGTTCCCCCGGCGAGGGCCGGAATCAGCCCCAGCATTTT.

The rearrangement uses TRBV30 and TRBJ1-2, with 10 bases lining up with TRBD1. V was clipped by 5 bases and J by 8 bases; unmatched bases: 11. CDR1 is GTSNPN, CDR2 SVGIG, per germline (reference sequence). The CDR3 totals 14 residues. The CDR3 here is CAWQGGQGVSGYTF. CDR3 nucleotides: TGTGCCTGGCAGGGAGGACAGGGGGTGAGCGGCTACACCTTC.

The chain is built from TRBV7-9 and TRBJ1-1; perhaps TRBD1 as D (5 bases). Germline assignment: CDR1 SEHNR and CDR2 FQNEAQ (reference sequence). Trimming left V 4 bases short and J 5 bases short, with 20 bases between. The CDR3 sequence is 16 residues long. CDR3 in amino acids: CASSSTDPGGETEAFF. The CDR3 bases are TGTGCCAGCAGCTCGACCGACCCCGGGGGGGAAACTGAAGCTTTCTTT.